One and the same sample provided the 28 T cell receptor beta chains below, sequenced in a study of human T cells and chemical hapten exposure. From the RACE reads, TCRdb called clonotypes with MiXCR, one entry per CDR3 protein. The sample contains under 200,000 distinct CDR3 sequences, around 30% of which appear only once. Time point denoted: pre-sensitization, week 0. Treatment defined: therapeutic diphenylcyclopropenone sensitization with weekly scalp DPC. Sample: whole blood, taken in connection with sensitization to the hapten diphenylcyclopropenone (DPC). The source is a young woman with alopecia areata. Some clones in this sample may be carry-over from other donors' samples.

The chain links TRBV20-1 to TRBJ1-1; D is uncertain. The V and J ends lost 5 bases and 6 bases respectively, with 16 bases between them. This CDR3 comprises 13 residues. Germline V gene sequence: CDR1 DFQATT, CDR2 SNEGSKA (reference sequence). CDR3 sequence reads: CSAQNPGSSEAFF. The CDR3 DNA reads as TGCAGTGCTCAAAATCCGGGGAGCTCTGAAGCTTTCTTT.

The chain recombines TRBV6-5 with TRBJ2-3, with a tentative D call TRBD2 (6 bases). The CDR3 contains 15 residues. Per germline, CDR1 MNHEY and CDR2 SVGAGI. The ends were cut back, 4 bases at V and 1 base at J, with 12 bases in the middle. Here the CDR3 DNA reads TGTGCCAGCAGTTCTCCACTAGCCGGCACAGATACGCAGTATTTT. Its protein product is CASSSPLAGTDTQYF.

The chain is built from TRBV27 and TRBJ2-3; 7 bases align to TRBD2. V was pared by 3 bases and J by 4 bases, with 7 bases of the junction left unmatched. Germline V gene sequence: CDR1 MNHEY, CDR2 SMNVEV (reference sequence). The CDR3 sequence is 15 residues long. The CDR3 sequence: CASSLGGGAPDTQYF. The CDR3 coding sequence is TGTGCCAGCAGTTTGGGGGGAGGGGCCCCAGATACGCAGTATTTT.

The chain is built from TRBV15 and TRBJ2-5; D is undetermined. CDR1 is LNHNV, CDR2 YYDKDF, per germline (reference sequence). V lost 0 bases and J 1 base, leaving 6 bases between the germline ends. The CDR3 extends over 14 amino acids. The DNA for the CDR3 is TGTGCCACCAGCAGAGAAAACCCCCAAGAGACCCAGTACTTC. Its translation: CATSRENPQETQYF.

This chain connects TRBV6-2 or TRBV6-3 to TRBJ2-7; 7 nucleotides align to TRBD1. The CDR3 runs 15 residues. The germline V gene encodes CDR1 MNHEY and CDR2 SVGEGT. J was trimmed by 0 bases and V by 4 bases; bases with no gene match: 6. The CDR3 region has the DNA TGTGCCAGCAGTTCACCGGGACAGAGCTCCTACGAGCAGTACTTC. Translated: CASSSPGQSSYEQYF.

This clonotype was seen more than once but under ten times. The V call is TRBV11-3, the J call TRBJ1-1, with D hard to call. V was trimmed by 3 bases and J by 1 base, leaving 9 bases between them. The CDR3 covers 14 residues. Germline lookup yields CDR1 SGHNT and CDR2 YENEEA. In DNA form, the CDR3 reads TGTGCCAGCAGCTTTGGCCCAGGGAACACTGAAGCTTTCTTT. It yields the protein CASSFGPGNTEAFF.

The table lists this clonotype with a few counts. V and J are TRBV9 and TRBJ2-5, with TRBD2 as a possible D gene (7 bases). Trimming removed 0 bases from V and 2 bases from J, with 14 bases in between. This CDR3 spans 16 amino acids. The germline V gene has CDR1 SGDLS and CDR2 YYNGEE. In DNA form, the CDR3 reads TGTGCCAGCAGCGTAGAGGCGGGGGCGTCACAAGAGACCCAGTACTTC. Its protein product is CASSVEAGASQETQYF.

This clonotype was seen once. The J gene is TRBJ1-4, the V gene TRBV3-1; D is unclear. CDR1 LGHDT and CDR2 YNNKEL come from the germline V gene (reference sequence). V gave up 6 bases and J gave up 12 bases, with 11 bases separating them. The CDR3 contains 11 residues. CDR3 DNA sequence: TGTGCCAGCAGAGCACGAGGAGAACTGTTTTTT. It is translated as CASRARGELFF.

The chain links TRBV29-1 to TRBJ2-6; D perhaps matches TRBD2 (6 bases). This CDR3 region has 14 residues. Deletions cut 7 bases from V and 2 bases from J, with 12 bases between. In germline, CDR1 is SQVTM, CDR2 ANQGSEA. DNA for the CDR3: TGCAGCGCATGGGAGGACGCTGGGGCCAACGTCCTGACTTTC. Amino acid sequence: CSAWEDAGANVLTF.

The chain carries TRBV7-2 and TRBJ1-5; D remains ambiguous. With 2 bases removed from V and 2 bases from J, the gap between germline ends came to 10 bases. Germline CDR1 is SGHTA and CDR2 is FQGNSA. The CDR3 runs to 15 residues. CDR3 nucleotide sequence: TGTGCCAGCAGCTTAAGCCCAGAAGGCAATCAGCCCCAGCATTTT. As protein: CASSLSPEGNQPQHF.

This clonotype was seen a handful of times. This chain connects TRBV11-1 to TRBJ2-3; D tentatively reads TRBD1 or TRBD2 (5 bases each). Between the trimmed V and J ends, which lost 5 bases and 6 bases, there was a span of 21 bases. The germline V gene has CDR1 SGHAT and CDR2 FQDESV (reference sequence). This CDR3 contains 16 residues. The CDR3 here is CASSRLRDGLLDTQYF. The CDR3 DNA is TGTGCCAGCAGCCGGCTCCGGGACGGGCTTTTGGATACGCAGTATTTT.

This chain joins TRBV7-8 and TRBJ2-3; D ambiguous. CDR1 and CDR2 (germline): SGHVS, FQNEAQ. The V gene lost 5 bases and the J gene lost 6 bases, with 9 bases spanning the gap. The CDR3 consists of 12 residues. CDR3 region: CASSPTVDTQYF. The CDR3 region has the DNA TGTGCCAGCAGCCCGACCGTCGATACGCAGTATTTT.

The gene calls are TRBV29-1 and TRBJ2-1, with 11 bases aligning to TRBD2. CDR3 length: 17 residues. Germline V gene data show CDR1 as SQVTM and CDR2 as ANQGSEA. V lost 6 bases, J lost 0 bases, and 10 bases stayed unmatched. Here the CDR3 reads CSVALLAGAGSYNEQFF. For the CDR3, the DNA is TGCAGCGTGGCCCTACTAGCGGGGGCTGGCTCCTACAATGAGCAGTTCTTC.

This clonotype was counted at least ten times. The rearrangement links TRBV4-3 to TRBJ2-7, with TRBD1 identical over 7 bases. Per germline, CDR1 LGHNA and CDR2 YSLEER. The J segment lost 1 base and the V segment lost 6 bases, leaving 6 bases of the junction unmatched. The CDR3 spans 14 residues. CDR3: CASSPDRLSYEQYF. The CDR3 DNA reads TGCGCCAGCAGTCCGGACAGGCTATCCTACGAGCAGTACTTC.

The DNA for the CDR3 is TGTGCCAGCAGTCCGCCGGACAGATTATACGATACGCAGTATTTT. Translated, it gives CASSPPDRLYDTQYF. The gene calls are TRBV25-1 and TRBJ2-3; maybe TRBD1 (6 bases). This CDR3 has 15 residues. The V gene's germline CDR1 is MGHDK and CDR2 SYGVNS. Trimming left V 5 bases short and J 6 bases short, with 18 bases between.

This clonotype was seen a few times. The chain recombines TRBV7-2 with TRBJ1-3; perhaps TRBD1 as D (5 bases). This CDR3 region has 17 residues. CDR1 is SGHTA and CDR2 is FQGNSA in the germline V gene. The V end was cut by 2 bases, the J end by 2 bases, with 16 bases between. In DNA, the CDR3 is TGTGCCAGCAGCTTATTCCTGGGGGGGGGAGCTGGAAACACCATATATTTT. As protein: CASSLFLGGGAGNTIYF.

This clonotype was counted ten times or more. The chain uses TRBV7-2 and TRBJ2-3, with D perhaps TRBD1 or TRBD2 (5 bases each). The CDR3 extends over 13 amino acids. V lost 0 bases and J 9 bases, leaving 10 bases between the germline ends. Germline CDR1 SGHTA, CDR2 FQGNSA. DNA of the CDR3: TGTGCCAGCAGCTTAGCGGGGGAAGGCACGCAGTATTTT. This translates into CASSLAGEGTQYF.

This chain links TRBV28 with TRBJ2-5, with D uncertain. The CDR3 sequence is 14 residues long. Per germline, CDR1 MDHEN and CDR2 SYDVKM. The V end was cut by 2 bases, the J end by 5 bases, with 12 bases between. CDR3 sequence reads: CASSLGQSMETQYF. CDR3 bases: TGTGCCAGCAGTTTAGGTCAGTCAATGGAGACCCAGTACTTC.

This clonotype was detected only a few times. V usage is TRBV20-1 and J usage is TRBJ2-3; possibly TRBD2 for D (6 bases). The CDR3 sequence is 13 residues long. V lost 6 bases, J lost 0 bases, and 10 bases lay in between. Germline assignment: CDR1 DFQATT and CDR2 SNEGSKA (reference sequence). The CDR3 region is CSAYSGSTDTQYF. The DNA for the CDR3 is TGCAGTGCCTATAGCGGTAGCACAGATACGCAGTATTTT.

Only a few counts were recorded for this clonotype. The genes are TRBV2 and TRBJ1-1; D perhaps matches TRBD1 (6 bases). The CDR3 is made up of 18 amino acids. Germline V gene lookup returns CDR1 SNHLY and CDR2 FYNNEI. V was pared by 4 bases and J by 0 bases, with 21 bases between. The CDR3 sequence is CASSAVPRGPTLNTEAFF. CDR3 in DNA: TGTGCCAGCAGTGCGGTTCCCCGGGGGCCCACTTTGAACACTGAAGCTTTCTTT.

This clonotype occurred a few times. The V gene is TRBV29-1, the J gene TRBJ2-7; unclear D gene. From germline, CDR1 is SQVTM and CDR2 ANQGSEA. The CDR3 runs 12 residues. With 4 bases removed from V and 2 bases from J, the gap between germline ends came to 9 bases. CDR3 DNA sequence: TGCAGCGTTGTAGTCGCCGCCTACGAGCAGTACTTC. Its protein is CSVVVAAYEQYF.

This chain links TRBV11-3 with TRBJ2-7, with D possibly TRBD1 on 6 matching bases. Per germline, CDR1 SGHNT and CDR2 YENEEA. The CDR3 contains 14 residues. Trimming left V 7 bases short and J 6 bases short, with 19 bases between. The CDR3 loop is CASTLWGLNGEQYF. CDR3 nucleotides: TGTGCCAGCACCCTATGGGGGCTTAATGGCGAGCAGTACTTC. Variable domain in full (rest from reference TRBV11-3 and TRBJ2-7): EAGVVQSPRYKIIEKKQPVAFWCNPISGHNTLYWYLQNLGQGPELLIRYENEEAVDDSQLPKDRFSAERLKGVDSTLKIQPAELGDSAVYLCASTLWGLNGEQYFGPGTRLTVT.

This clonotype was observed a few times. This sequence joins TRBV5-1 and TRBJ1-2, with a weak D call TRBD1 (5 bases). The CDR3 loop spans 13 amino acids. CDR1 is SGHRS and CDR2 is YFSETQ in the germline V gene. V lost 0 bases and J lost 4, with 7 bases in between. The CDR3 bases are TGCGCCAGCAGCTTGGGGACAACCTATGGCTACACCTTC. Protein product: CASSLGTTYGYTF.

The DNA for the CDR3 is TGTGCCAGCAGAGGAGGCGCACCTAACTATGGCTACACCTTC. It is translated as CASRGGAPNYGYTF. V and J are TRBV7-2 and TRBJ1-2; no definite D call. This CDR3 comprises 14 residues. The V gene lost 6 bases and the J gene lost 0 bases, with 11 bases spanning the gap. Germline values: CDR1 SGHTA, CDR2 FQGNSA.

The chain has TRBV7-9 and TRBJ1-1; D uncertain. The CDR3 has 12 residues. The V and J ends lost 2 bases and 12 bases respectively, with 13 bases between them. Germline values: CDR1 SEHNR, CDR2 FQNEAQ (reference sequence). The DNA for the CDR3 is TGTGCCAGCAGCTTATCCCCCACGGATCCTTTCTTT. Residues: CASSLSPTDPFF.

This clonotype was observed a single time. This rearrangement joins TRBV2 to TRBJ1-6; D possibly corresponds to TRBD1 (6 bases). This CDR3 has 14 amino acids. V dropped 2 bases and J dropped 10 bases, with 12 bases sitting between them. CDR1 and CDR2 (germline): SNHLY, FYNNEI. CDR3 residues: CASSERWGLSPLHF. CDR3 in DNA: TGTGCCAGCAGTGAACGGTGGGGGCTCTCACCCCTCCACTTT.

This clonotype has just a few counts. The CDR3 DNA is TGCAGCGTTGAGGGGACTGCGCAAGAGACCCAGTACTTC. Translating it yields CSVEGTAQETQYF. The gene calls are TRBV29-1 and TRBJ2-5; possible D gene TRBD2, 6 bases. The CDR3 spans 13 residues. The V and J ends lost 3 bases and 2 bases respectively, with 10 bases between them. Looked up from germline, CDR1 is SQVTM and CDR2 is ANQGSEA. The full variable domain, rest sourced from reference TRBV29-1 and TRBJ2-5, is SAVISQKPSRDICQRGTSLTIQCQVDSQVTMMFWYRQQPGQSLTLIATANQGSEATYESGFVIDKFPISRPNLTFSTLTVSNMSPEDSSIYLCSVEGTAQETQYFGPGTRLLVL.

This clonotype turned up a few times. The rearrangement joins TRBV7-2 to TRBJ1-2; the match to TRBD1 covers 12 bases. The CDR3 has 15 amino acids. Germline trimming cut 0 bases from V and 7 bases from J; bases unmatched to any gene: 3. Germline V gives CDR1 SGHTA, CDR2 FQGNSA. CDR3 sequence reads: CASSLAGTGGGGYTF. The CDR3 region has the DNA TGTGCCAGCAGCTTAGCAGGGACAGGGGGCGGTGGCTACACCTTC.